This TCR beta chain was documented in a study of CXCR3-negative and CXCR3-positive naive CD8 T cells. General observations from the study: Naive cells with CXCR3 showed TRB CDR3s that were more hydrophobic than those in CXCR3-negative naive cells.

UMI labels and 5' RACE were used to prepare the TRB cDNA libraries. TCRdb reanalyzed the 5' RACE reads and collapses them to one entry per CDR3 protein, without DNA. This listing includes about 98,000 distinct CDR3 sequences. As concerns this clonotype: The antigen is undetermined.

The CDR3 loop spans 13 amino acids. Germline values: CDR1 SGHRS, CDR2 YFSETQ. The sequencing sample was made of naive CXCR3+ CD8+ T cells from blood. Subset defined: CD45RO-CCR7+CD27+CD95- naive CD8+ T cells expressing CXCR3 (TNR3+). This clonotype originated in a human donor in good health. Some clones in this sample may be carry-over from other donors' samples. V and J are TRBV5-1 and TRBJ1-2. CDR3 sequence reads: CASTQGGVLGYTF.